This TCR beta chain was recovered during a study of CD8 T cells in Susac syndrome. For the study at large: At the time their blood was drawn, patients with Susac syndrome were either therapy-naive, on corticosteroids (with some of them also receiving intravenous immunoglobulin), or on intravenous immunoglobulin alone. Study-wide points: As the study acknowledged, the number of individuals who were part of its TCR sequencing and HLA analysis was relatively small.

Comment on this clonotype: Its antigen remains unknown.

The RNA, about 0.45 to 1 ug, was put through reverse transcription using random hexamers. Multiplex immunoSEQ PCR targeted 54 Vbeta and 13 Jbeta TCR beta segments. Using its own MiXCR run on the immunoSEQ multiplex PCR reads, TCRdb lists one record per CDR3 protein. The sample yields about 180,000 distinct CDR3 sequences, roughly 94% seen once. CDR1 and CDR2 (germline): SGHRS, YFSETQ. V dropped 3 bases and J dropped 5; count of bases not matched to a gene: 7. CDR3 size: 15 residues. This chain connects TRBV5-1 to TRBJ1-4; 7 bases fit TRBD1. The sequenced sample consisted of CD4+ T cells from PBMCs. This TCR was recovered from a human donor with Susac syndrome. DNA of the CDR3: TGCGCCAGCAGCTCCCAGGGGGAAAGGAATGAAAAACTGTTTTTT. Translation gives CASSSQGERNEKLFF.